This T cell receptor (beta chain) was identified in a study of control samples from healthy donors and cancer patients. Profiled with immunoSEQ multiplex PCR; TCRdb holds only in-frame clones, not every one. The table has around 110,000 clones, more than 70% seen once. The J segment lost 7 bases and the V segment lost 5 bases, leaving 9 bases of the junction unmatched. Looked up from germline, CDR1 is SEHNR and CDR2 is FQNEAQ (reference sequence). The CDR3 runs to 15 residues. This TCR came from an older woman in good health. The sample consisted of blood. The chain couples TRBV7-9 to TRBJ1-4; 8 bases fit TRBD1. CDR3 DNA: TGTGCCAGCAGCGTCGCCCAGGGGGCCAGTGAAAAACTGTTTTTT. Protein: CASSVAQGASEKLFF. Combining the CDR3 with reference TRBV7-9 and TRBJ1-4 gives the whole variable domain DTGVSQNPRHKITKRGQNVTFRCDPISEHNRLYWYRQTLGQGPEFLTYFQNEAQLEKSRLLSDRFSAERPKGSFSTLEIQRTEQGDSAMYLCASSVAQGASEKLFFGSGTQLSVL.